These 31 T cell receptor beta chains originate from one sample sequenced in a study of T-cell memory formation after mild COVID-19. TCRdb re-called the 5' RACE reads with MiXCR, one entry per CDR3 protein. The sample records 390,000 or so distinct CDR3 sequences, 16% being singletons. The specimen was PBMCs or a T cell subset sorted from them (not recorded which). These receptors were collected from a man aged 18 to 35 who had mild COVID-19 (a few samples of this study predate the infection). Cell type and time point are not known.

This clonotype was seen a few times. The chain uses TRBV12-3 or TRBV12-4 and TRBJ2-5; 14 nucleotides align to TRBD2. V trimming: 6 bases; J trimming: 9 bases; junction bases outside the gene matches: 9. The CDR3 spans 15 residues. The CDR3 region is CASRAGTSGGPPQYF. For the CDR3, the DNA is TGTGCCAGCAGAGCCGGGACTAGCGGGGGTCCTCCCCAGTACTTC.

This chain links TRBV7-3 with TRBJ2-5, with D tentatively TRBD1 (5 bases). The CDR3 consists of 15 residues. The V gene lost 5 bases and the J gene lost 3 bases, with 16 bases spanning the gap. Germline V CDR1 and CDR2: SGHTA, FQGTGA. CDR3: CASSQEPGMKETQYF. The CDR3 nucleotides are TGTGCCAGCAGCCAGGAACCAGGGATGAAAGAGACCCAGTACTTC.

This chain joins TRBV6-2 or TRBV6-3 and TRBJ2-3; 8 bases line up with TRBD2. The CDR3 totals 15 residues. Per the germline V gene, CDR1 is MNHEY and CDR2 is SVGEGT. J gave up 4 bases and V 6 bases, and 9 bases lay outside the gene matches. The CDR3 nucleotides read TGTGCCAGCAGCCTCGGGGGGGCCCGTCCAGATACGCAGTATTTT. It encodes CASSLGGARPDTQYF.

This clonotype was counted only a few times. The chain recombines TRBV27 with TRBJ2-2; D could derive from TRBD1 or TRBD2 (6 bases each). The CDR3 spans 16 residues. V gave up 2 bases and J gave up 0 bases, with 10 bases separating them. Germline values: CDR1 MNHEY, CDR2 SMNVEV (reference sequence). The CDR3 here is CASSLEGGSNTGELFF. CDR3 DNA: TGTGCCAGCAGTTTAGAGGGGGGTTCGAACACCGGGGAGCTGTTTTTT.

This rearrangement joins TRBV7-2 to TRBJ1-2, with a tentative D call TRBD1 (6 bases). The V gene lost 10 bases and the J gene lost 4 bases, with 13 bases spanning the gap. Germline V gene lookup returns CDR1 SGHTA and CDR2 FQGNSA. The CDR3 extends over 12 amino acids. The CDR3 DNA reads TGTGCCATCACAGGGACTTTCTATGGCTACACCTTC. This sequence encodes CAITGTFYGYTF.

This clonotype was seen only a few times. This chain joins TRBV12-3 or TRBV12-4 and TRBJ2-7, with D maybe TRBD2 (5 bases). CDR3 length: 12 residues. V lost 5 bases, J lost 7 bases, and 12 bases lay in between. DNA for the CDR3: TGTGCCAGCAGTCCCGGGGAGCGAGAGCAGTACTTC. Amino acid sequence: CASSPGEREQYF.

The CDR3 reads CASFGGNTEAFF. The CDR3 coding sequence is TGTGCCAGCTTTGGCGGGAACACTGAAGCTTTCTTT. The chain carries TRBV6-5 and TRBJ1-1, with D hard to call. V lost 8 bases and J 1 base, leaving 8 bases between the germline ends. Germline CDR1 reads MNHEY; CDR2 reads SVGAGI. The CDR3 is 12 residues long.

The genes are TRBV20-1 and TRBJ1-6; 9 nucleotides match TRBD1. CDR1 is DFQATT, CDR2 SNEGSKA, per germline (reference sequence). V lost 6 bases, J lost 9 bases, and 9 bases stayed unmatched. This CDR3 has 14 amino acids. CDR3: CSAPKGQGVSPLHF. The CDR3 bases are TGCAGTGCCCCGAAGGGACAGGGTGTTTCACCCCTCCACTTT.

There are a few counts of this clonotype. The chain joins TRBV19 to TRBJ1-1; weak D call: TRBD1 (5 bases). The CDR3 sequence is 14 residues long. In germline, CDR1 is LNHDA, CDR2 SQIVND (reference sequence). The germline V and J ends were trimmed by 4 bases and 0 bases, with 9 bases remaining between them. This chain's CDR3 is CASSNEGMNTEAFF. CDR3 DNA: TGTGCCAGTAGTAACGAGGGGATGAACACTGAAGCTTTCTTT.

The CDR3 nucleotides read TGCGCCAGCAGCGGCGGGACAGCTAACTATGGCTACACCTTC. Protein sequence: CASSGGTANYGYTF. The J gene is TRBJ1-2, the V gene TRBV5-1; 7 nucleotides align to TRBD1. CDR3 length: 14 residues. CDR1 SGHRS and CDR2 YFSETQ come from the germline V gene. The trim removed 4 bases at V and 0 bases at J, leaving 3 bases unmatched.

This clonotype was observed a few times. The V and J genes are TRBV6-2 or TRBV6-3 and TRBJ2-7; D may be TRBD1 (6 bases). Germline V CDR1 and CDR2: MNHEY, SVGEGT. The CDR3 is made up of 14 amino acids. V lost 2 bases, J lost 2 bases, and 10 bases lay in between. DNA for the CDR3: TGTGCCAGCAGTTACCAGGGGAGACCCTACGAGCAGTACTTC. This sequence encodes CASSYQGRPYEQYF.

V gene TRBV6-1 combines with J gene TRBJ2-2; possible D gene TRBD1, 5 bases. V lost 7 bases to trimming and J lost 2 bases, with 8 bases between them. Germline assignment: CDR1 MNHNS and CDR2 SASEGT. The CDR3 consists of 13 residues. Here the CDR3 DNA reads TGTGCCAGCACGGACATTAACACCGGGGAGCTGTTTTTT. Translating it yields CASTDINTGELFF.

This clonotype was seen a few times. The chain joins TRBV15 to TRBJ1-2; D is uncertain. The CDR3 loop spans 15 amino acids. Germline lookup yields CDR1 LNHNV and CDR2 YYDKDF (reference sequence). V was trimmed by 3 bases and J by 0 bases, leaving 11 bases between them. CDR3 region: CATSSRRRANYGYTF. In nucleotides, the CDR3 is TGTGCCACCAGCAGCCGGCGCAGAGCTAACTATGGCTACACCTTC. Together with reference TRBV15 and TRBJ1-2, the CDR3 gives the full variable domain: DAMVIQNPRYQVTQFGKPVTLSCSQTLNHNVMYWYQQKSSQAPKLLFHYYDKDFNNEADTPDNFQSRRPNTSFCFLDIRSPGLGDTAMYLCATSSRRRANYGYTFGSGTRLTVV.

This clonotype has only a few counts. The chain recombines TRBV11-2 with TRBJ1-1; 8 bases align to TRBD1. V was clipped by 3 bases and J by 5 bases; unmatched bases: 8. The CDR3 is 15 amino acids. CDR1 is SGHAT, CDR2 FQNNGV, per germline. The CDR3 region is CASSFHGTGWTEAFF. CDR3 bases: TGTGCCAGCAGCTTTCATGGGACAGGTTGGACTGAAGCTTTCTTT.

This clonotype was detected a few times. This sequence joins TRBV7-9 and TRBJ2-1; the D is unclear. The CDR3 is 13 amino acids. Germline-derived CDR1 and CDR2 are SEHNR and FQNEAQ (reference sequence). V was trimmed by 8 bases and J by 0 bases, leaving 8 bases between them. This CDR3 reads CASPSSSYNEQFF. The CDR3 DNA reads TGTGCCAGCCCTAGTAGCTCCTACAATGAGCAGTTCTTC.

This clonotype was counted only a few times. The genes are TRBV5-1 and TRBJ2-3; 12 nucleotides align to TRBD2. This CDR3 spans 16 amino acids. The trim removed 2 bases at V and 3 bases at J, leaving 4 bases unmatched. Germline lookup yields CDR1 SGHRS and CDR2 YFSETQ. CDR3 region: CASSLLLAGGTDTQYF. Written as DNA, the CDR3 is TGCGCCAGCAGCTTACTTCTAGCGGGGGGGACAGATACGCAGTATTTT. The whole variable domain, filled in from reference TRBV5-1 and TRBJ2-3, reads KAGVTQTPRYLIKTRGQQVTLSCSPISGHRSVSWYQQTPGQGLQFLFEYFSETQRNKGNFPGRFSGRQFSNSRSEMNVSTLELGDSALYLCASSLLLAGGTDTQYFGPGTRLTVL.

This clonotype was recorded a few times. The chain's CDR3 is CASTQGVAPTYEQYF. The CDR3 DNA sequence: TGTGCCAGCACCCAAGGGGTGGCCCCGACCTACGAGCAGTACTTC. The chain combines TRBV12-3 or TRBV12-4 with TRBJ2-7; possible D gene TRBD1, 5 bases. The CDR3 spans 15 residues. The germline V and J ends were trimmed by 7 bases and 2 bases, with 18 bases remaining between them.

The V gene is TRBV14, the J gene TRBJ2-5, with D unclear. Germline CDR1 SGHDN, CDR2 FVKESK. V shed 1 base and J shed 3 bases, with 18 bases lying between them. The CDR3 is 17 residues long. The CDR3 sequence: CASSQAGGDRPEETQYF. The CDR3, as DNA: TGTGCCAGCAGCCAAGCAGGCGGCGACCGACCTGAAGAGACCCAGTACTTC.

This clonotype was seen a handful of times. CDR3 nucleotide sequence: TGCGCCAGCAGTGGATTTGGGGACACCCGCTCCTACAATGAGCAGTTCTTC. Protein: CASSGFGDTRSYNEQFF. The chain employs TRBV10-2 and TRBJ2-1; TRBD1 might be the D (6 bases). Looked up from germline, CDR1 is WSHSY and CDR2 is SAAADI. Trimming cost V 4 bases and J 0 bases, with 16 bases left between them. This CDR3 spans 17 amino acids.

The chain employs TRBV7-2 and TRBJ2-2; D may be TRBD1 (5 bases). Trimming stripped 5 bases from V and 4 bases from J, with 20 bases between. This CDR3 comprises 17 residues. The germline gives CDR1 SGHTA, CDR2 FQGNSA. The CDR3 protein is CASSTPQGNSLTGELFF. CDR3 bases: TGTGCCAGCAGCACTCCTCAGGGAAACTCTCTCACCGGGGAGCTGTTTTTT.

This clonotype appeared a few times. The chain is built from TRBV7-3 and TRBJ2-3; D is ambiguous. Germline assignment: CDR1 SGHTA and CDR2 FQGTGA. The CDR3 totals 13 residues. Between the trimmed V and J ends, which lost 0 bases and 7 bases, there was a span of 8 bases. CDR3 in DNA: TGTGCCAGCAGCTTAACGCTCGGCAATACGCAGTATTTT. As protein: CASSLTLGNTQYF.

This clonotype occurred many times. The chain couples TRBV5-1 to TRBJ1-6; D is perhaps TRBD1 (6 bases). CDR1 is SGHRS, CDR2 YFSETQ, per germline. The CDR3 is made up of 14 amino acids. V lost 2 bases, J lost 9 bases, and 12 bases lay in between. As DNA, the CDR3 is TGCGCCAGCAGCTTACAGGGCGTAGGTTCACCCCTCCACTTT. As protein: CASSLQGVGSPLHF.

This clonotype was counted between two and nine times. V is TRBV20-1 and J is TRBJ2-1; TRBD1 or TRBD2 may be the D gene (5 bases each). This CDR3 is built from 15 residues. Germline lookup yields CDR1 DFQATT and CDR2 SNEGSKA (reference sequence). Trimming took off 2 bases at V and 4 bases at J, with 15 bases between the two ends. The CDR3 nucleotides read TGCAGTGCTAGAAACCTTGGGGGAATATACAATGAGCAGTTCTTC. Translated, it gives CSARNLGGIYNEQFF.

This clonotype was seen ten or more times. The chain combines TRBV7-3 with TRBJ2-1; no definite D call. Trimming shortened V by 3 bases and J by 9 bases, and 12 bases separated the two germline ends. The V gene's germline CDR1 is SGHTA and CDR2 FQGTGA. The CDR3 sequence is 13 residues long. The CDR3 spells CASSLGSRGEQFF. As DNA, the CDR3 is TGTGCCAGCAGCTTGGGGTCACGCGGTGAGCAGTTCTTC.

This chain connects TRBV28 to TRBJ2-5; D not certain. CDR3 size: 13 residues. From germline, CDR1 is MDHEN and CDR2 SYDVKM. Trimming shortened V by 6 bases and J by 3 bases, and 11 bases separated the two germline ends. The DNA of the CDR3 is TGTGCCAGCAGGATCCGATCCAAAGAGACCCAGTACTTC. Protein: CASRIRSKETQYF.

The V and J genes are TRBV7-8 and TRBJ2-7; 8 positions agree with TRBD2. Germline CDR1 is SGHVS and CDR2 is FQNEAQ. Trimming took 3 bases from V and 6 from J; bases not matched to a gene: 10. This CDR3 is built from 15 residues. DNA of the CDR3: TGTGCCAGCAGCTTCATCGGGGGGGTCCAGGGCGAGCAGTACGTC. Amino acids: CASSFIGGVQGEQYV.

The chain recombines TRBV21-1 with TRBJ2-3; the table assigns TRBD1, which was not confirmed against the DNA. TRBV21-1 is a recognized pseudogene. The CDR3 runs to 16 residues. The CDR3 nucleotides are TGTGCCAGCAGCAAAGAGCAGCGGACAGTTGAAGATACGCAGTATTTT. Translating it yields CASSKEQRTVEDTQYF.

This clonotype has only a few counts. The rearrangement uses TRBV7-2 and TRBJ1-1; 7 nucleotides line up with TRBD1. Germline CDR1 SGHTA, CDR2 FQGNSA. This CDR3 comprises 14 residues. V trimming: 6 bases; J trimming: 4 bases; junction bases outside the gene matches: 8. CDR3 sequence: CASSSQGMLTEAFF. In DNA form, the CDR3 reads TGTGCCAGCAGTTCACAGGGGATGCTCACTGAAGCTTTCTTT.

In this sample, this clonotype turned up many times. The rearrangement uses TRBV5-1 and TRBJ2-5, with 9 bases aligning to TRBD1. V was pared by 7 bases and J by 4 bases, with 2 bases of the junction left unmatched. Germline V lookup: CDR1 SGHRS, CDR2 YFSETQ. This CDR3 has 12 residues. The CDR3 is CASRTGVETQYF. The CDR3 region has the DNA TGCGCCAGCCGGACAGGGGTAGAGACCCAGTACTTC.

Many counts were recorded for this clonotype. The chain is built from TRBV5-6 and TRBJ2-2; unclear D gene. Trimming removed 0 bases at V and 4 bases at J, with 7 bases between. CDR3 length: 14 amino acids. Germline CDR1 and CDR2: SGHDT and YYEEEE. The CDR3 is CASSLGVTTGELFF. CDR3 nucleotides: TGTGCCAGCAGCTTGGGCGTGACCACCGGGGAGCTGTTTTTT.

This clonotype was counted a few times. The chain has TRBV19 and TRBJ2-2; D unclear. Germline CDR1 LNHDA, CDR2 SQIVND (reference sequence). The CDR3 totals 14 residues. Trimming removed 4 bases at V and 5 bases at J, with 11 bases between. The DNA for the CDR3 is TGTGCCAGTAGTAGTCTCGAATCGACCGGGGAGCTGTTTTTT. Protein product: CASSSLESTGELFF. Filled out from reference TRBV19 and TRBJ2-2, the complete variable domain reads DGGITQSPKYLFRKEGQNVTLSCEQNLNHDAMYWYRQDPGQGLRLIYYSQIVNDFQKGDIAEGYSVSREKKESFPLTVTSAQKNPTAFYLCASSSLESTGELFFGEGSRLTVL.